A selection of T cell receptor beta chains follows, all from one sample in a study of control samples from healthy donors and cancer patients. Data came from immunoSEQ multiplex PCR; TCRdb stores just in-frame clones and leaves some out. This sample has 100,000 to 150,000 clones, with about nine tenths found just once. Input material: blood. The receptors come from a man between 18 and 29 years old in good health. Each CDR3 is given with its conserved first and last residue. D genes are given only for firm matches. Clone size is given for some rows only: seen once, a few or many times, or a class if the clone is expanded.

V gene: TRBV28; clone size: .; D gene: TRBD1; J gene: TRBJ1-1; CDR3 protein: CASSLWTGGTEAFF; CDR3 DNA: TGTGCCAGCAGTTTGTGGACAGGGGGCACTGAAGCTTTCTTT
V gene: TRBV2; clone size: once; D gene: TRBD1; J gene: TRBJ1-1; CDR3 protein: CASSVDRGATEAFF; CDR3 DNA: TGTGCCAGCAGTGTGGACAGGGGGGCCACTGAAGCTTTCTTT
V gene: TRBV7-3; clone size: .; D gene: .; J gene: TRBJ2-1; CDR3 protein: CASSSYLGGEQFF; CDR3 DNA: TGTGCCAGCAGCTCTTACTTGGGGGGTGAGCAGTTCTTC
V gene: TRBV11-2; clone size: .; D gene: .; J gene: TRBJ2-3; CDR3 protein: CASSLDHRERVTDTQYF; CDR3 DNA: TGTGCCAGCAGCTTAGATCACCGGGAGAGGGTCACAGATACGCAGTATTTT
V gene: TRBV13; clone size: .; D gene: .; J gene: TRBJ1-2; CDR3 protein: CASSLYLGGAFGYTF; CDR3 DNA: TGTGCCAGCAGCTTATACTTGGGGGGGGCGTTTGGCTACACCTTC
V gene: TRBV30; clone size: once; D gene: .; J gene: TRBJ1-1; CDR3 protein: CAWSAWGSEAFF; CDR3 DNA: TGTGCCTGGAGCGCCTGGGGCTCTGAAGCTTTCTTT
V gene: TRBV7-3; clone size: .; D gene: .; J gene: TRBJ2-5; CDR3 protein: CASSSGTSETQYF; CDR3 DNA: TGTGCCAGCAGCTCCGGGACATCGGAGACCCAGTACTTC
V gene: TRBV19; clone size: .; D gene: .; J gene: TRBJ2-6; CDR3 protein: CASSSGGGWSGANVLTF; CDR3 DNA: TGTGCCAGTAGTAGTGGAGGGGGGTGGTCTGGGGCCAACGTCCTGACTTTC
V gene: TRBV28; clone size: .; D gene: TRBD1; J gene: TRBJ1-5; CDR3 protein: CAGQGFGQPQHF; CDR3 DNA: TGTGCCGGACAGGGGTTCGGGCAGCCCCAGCATTTT
V gene: TRBV7-3; clone size: .; D gene: .; J gene: TRBJ2-3; CDR3 protein: CASSLNIGVDTQYF; CDR3 DNA: TGTGCCAGCAGCTTAAATATTGGGGTAGATACGCAGTATTTT
V gene: TRBV3-1/TRBV3-2; clone size: .; D gene: .; J gene: TRBJ2-7; CDR3 protein: CASSRGSFYEQYF; CDR3 DNA: TGTGCCAGCAGCCGAGGTTCCTTTTACGAGCAGTACTTC
V gene: TRBV6-5; clone size: .; D gene: .; J gene: TRBJ1-1; CDR3 protein: CASSPGGNTEAFF; CDR3 DNA: TGTGCCAGCAGTCCCGGGGGAAACACTGAAGCTTTCTTT
V gene: TRBV7-2; clone size: .; D gene: .; J gene: TRBJ1-5; CDR3 protein: CASSLDNQPQHF; CDR3 DNA: TGTGCCAGCAGCTTAGACAATCAGCCCCAGCATTTT
V gene: TRBV4-1; clone size: .; D gene: TRBD2; J gene: TRBJ2-5; CDR3 protein: CASSQILAGGPSETQYF; CDR3 DNA: TGCGCCAGCAGCCAAATACTAGCGGGAGGGCCCTCTGAGACCCAGTACTTC
V gene: TRBV7-3; clone size: .; D gene: .; J gene: TRBJ1-1; CDR3 protein: CASSLTGGTEAFF; CDR3 DNA: TGTGCCAGCAGCTTAACCGGGGGCACTGAAGCTTTCTTT